A selection of T cell receptor beta chains follows, all from one sample in a study of OX40 agonist ivuxolimab in advanced cancers. Produced via immunoSEQ multiplex PCR; TCRdb's table is partial and in-frame only. Here the sample spans 60,000 to 100,000 clones, approximately 95% being singletons. This specimen was CD4+ or CD8+ T cells sorted from blood, taken in a trial of the OX40 agonist ivuxolimab. The receptor set was obtained from an adult with an advanced solid tumor such as melanoma, head and neck, liver or kidney cancer. The CDR3 runs from the conserved cysteine through the conserved F or W. D genes are given only for firm matches. Part of the rows lack a size; the others show once, few, many or a class for expanded clones.

D: TRBD2
V: TRBV30
size: -
J: TRBJ2-3
CDR3: CAWSLAGNTDTQYF
DNA: TGTGCCTGGAGTTTAGCGGGAAACACAGATACGCAGTATTTT

D: TRBD1
V: TRBV5-1
size: -
J: TRBJ1-2
CDR3: CASRQTGSYGYTF
DNA: TGCGCCAGCAGGCAGACAGGGTCCTATGGCTACACCTTC

D: -
V: TRBV7-9
size: -
J: TRBJ2-5
CDR3: CASSFGGKETQYF
DNA: TGTGCCAGCAGCTTTGGTGGAAAAGAGACCCAGTACTTC

D: TRBD1
V: TRBV15
size: -
J: TRBJ2-7
CDR3: CATSRDFQDRAYEQYF
DNA: TGTGCCACCAGCAGAGACTTCCAGGACAGGGCCTACGAGCAGTACTTC

D: -
V: TRBV6-6
size: -
J: TRBJ2-7
CDR3: CASSPPDQFSYEQYF
DNA: TGTGCCAGCAGCCCCCCGGACCAATTCTCCTACGAGCAGTACTTC

D: TRBD1
V: TRBV9
size: -
J: TRBJ2-2
CDR3: CASSEPSGGEGGELFF
DNA: TGTGCCAGCAGCGAACCGTCAGGGGGCGAGGGCGGGGAGCTGTTTTTT

D: TRBD2
V: TRBV7-7
size: -
J: TRBJ2-7
CDR3: CASSQEPGLASHEQYF
DNA: TGTGCCAGCAGCCAGGAACCGGGACTAGCGTCTCACGAGCAGTACTTC

D: TRBD1
V: TRBV6-5
size: -
J: TRBJ2-1
CDR3: CASSFRDRAYNEQFF
DNA: TGTGCCAGCAGTTTCCGGGACAGGGCATACAATGAGCAGTTCTTC

D: -
V: TRBV29-1
size: once
J: TRBJ2-7
CDR3: CSVEARGKGPLYEQYF
DNA: TGCAGCGTTGAAGCCCGGGGGAAAGGGCCGTTATACGAGCAGTACTTC

D: -
V: TRBV10-1
size: -
J: TRBJ1-1
CDR3: CASSESRNTEAFF
DNA: TGCGCCAGCAGTGAGTCGCGGAACACTGAAGCTTTCTTT

D: -
V: TRBV9
size: once
J: TRBJ1-2
CDR3: CASSVASGGDVFIHGYTF
DNA: TGTGCCAGCAGCGTAGCCTCGGGGGGGGACGTTTTTATACATGGCTACACCTTC

D: TRBD2
V: TRBV6-6
size: once
J: TRBJ2-7
CDR3: CASSWTLAGENHEQYF
DNA: TGTGCCAGCAGTTGGACCTTAGCGGGAGAGAACCACGAGCAGTACTTC

D: -
V: TRBV4-3
size: -
J: TRBJ1-2
CDR3: CASSQELTDYGYTF
DNA: TGCGCCAGCAGCCAAGAGCTGACAGACTATGGCTACACCTTC

D: -
V: TRBV29-1
size: -
J: TRBJ2-2
CDR3: CSARDRGVMRTSDGYFTGELFF
DNA: TGCAGCGCCCGGGACAGGGGTGTGATGCGGACTAGCGACGGATACTTCACCGGGGAGCTGTTTTTT

D: -
V: TRBV30
size: few
J: TRBJ1-5
CDR3: CAWSAVASNQPQHF
DNA: TGTGCCTGGAGTGCGGTAGCTAGCAATCAGCCCCAGCATTTT

D: -
V: TRBV6-5
size: -
J: TRBJ2-2
CDR3: CASSYNLNTGELFF
DNA: TGTGCCAGCAGTTACAATCTCAACACCGGGGAGCTGTTTTTT

D: TRBD2
V: TRBV4-1
size: once
J: TRBJ2-5
CDR3: CASSQDAAGGLQETQYF
DNA: TGCGCCAGCAGCCAAGATGCGGCGGGGGGGCTTCAAGAGACCCAGTACTTC

D: TRBD1
V: TRBV27
size: -
J: TRBJ1-2
CDR3: CASSPQPRTGYGYTF
DNA: TGTGCCAGCAGTCCTCAGCCTAGGACAGGCTATGGCTACACCTTC

D: -
V: TRBV11-3
size: -
J: TRBJ2-1
CDR3: CASSSPSGQGRNEQFF
DNA: TGTGCCAGCAGCTCGCCCAGCGGGCAGGGACGTAATGAGCAGTTCTTC

D: -
V: TRBV4-2
size: -
J: TRBJ1-4
CDR3: CASSQDPTVPEKLFF
DNA: TGTGCCAGCAGCCAAGATCCAACAGTGCCTGAAAAACTGTTTTTT

D: -
V: TRBV27
size: -
J: TRBJ1-5
CDR3: CASAGSRANQPQHF
DNA: TGTGCCAGCGCAGGGAGTAGGGCCAATCAGCCCCAGCATTTT

D: TRBD2
V: TRBV7-2
size: -
J: TRBJ2-7
CDR3: CASVQTSGSSYEQYF
DNA: TGTGCCAGCGTTCAGACTAGCGGTTCCTCCTACGAGCAGTACTTC

D: TRBD2
V: TRBV29-1
size: -
J: TRBJ2-7
CDR3: CSVETGGLYEQYF
DNA: TGCAGCGTTGAGACGGGAGGACTGTACGAGCAGTACTTC

D: TRBD2
V: TRBV7-6
size: -
J: TRBJ2-7
CDR3: CASSLSTSGLYEQYF
DNA: TGTGCCAGCAGCCTCTCTACTAGCGGGTTATACGAGCAGTACTTC

D: -
V: TRBV21-1
size: few
J: TRBJ2-7
CDR3: CASSIRVQQYF
DNA: TGTGCCAGCAGCATCAGGGTACAGCAGTACTTC

D: -
V: TRBV28
size: -
J: TRBJ1-2
CDR3: CASQTRGDGYTF
DNA: TGTGCCAGCCAAACGAGGGGGGATGGCTACACCTTC

D: -
V: TRBV4-1
size: -
J: TRBJ2-1
CDR3: CASSQDRSLESSYNEQFF
DNA: TGCGCCAGCAGCCAAGATCGTTCACTAGAGAGCTCCTACAATGAGCAGTTCTTC

D: TRBD1
V: TRBV6-5
size: -
J: TRBJ2-7
CDR3: CASSYWTGGGYEQYF
DNA: TGTGCCAGCAGTTACTGGACAGGGGGCGGGTACGAGCAGTACTTC

D: TRBD2
V: TRBV4-3
size: -
J: TRBJ2-5
CDR3: CASSQRTSGVGETQYF
DNA: TGCGCCAGCAGCCAAAGGACTAGCGGGGTCGGAGAGACCCAGTACTTC

D: -
V: TRBV28
size: -
J: TRBJ2-7
CDR3: CASSLTGAYEQYF
DNA: TGTGCCAGCAGTCTAACGGGAGCCTACGAGCAGTACTTC

D: TRBD2
V: TRBV10-3
size: once
J: TRBJ2-2
CDR3: CAIRGTRRGTGELFF
DNA: TGTGCCATCAGGGGGACTAGGCGGGGGACCGGGGAGCTGTTTTTT

D: TRBD1
V: TRBV13
size: -
J: TRBJ2-1
CDR3: CASSQTYRGKNEQFF
DNA: TGTGCCAGCAGCCAAACCTACAGGGGGAAGAATGAGCAGTTCTTC

D: -
V: TRBV25-1
size: -
J: TRBJ2-7
CDR3: CASSGGWGQAYEQYF
DNA: TGTGCCAGCAGTGGGGGGTGGGGACAAGCCTACGAGCAGTACTTC

D: -
V: TRBV5-5
size: -
J: TRBJ2-3
CDR3: CASSLNTDTQYF
DNA: TGTGCCAGCAGCTTGAACACAGATACGCAGTATTTT

D: TRBD1
V: TRBV4-3
size: -
J: TRBJ2-6
CDR3: CASSQDILLYRGRAGANVLTF
DNA: TGCGCCAGCAGCCAAGATATCCTCTTATACAGGGGGCGGGCGGGGGCCAACGTCCTGACTTTC

D: -
V: TRBV4-1
size: -
J: TRBJ1-3
CDR3: CASSLGIGAGNTIYF
DNA: TGCGCCAGCAGCCTCGGCATAGGGGCTGGAAACACCATATATTTT

D: TRBD1
V: TRBV10-3
size: -
J: TRBJ1-2
CDR3: CAIHRGLGGYTF
DNA: TGTGCCATACACAGGGGGCTCGGTGGCTACACCTTC

D: -
V: TRBV4-3
size: -
J: TRBJ1-2
CDR3: CASSQERGAYGYTF
DNA: TGCGCCAGCAGCCAAGAGCGGGGGGCCTATGGCTACACCTTC

D: TRBD1
V: TRBV27
size: -
J: TRBJ1-2
CDR3: CASSLGQGVSYTF
DNA: TGTGCCAGCAGTCTCGGGCAGGGGGTGAGCTACACCTTC

D: -
V: TRBV12-5
size: -
J: TRBJ1-2
CDR3: CASGLVQGPNGYTF
DNA: TGTGCTAGTGGTTTGGTCCAGGGACCCAATGGCTACACCTTC

D: -
V: TRBV7-2
size: -
J: TRBJ2-7
CDR3: CASSPSGHEQYF
DNA: TGTGCCAGCAGCCCTTCGGGTCACGAGCAGTACTTC

D: -
V: TRBV6-5
size: -
J: TRBJ1-1
CDR3: CASSRSLNTEAFF
DNA: TGTGCCAGCTCTCGATCCTTGAACACTGAAGCTTTCTTT

D: TRBD2
V: TRBV9
size: once
J: TRBJ2-2
CDR3: CASGILSAGVSTGELFF
DNA: TGTGCCAGCGGGATCCTTTCGGCGGGAGTGAGCACCGGGGAGCTGTTTTTT

D: TRBD2
V: TRBV6-5
size: -
J: TRBJ2-3
CDR3: CASRYSGGTTDTQYF
DNA: TGTGCCAGTCGATATAGCGGGGGGACGACAGATACGCAGTATTTT

D: -
V: TRBV18
size: few
J: TRBJ2-1
CDR3: CASSRATSQGDEQFF
DNA: TGTGCCAGCTCACGGGCTACCTCACAGGGCGATGAGCAGTTCTTC

D: -
V: TRBV5-8
size: -
J: TRBJ2-7
CDR3: CASSLRVSAFEQYF
DNA: TGTGCCAGCAGCTTACGGGTTTCGGCCTTCGAGCAGTACTTC

D: -
V: TRBV7-6
size: few
J: TRBJ1-6
CDR3: CASGDLSPLHF
DNA: TGTGCCAGCGGGGACCTTTCACCCCTCCACTTT

D: -
V: TRBV7-9
size: -
J: TRBJ1-1
CDR3: CASSQIMRGMNTEAFF
DNA: TGTGCCAGCAGCCAAATAATGCGGGGCATGAACACTGAAGCTTTCTTT

D: TRBD1
V: TRBV6-5
size: -
J: TRBJ2-7
CDR3: CATSQGASLYEQYF
DNA: TGTGCCACCTCACAGGGGGCCTCCCTCTACGAGCAGTACTTC

D: TRBD1
V: TRBV15
size: -
J: TRBJ2-7
CDR3: CATSRERDSLLYEQYF
DNA: TGTGCCACCAGCAGAGAACGGGACAGTCTCCTTTACGAGCAGTACTTC

D: TRBD2
V: TRBV9
size: -
J: TRBJ2-5
CDR3: CASGAGGYQETQYF
DNA: TGTGCCTCCGGGGCGGGGGGGTACCAAGAGACCCAGTACTTC

D: TRBD2
V: TRBV5-1
size: -
J: TRBJ2-1
CDR3: CASSTGLAGEASYNEQFF
DNA: TGCGCCAGCAGCACGGGACTAGCGGGAGAAGCCTCCTACAATGAGCAGTTCTTC

D: -
V: TRBV5-4
size: -
J: TRBJ2-7
CDR3: CASSLQGGSYEQYF
DNA: TGTGCCAGCAGCTTGCAGGGGGGCTCCTACGAGCAGTACTTC

D: -
V: TRBV9
size: -
J: TRBJ2-3
CDR3: CASSVEGITDTQYF
DNA: TGTGCCAGCAGCGTAGAGGGGATCACAGATACGCAGTATTTT